One and the same sample provided the 14 T cell receptor beta chains below, sequenced in a study of T cells in Graves' hyperthyroidism and ophthalmopathy. Regions amplified from RNA transcripts were the TCR beta CDR3 regions. HTBI primers were used for first-round RT-PCR of the TCR CDR3. TCRdb re-called the multiplex PCR reads with MiXCR, one entry per CDR3 protein. The sample lists about 49,000 distinct CDR3 sequences, approximately 50% occurring once. The material sequenced was peripheral blood or thyroid tissue (not recorded which). The receptors shown here come from a man younger than 35 with Graves' hyperthyroidism.

The J gene is TRBJ2-2, the V gene TRBV7-8; D might be TRBD1 or TRBD2, each matching 6 bases. The V end lost 5 bases, the J end lost 4 bases, and 11 bases lay between the germline ends. Germline CDR1 SGHVS, CDR2 FQNEAQ. The CDR3 has 14 amino acids. The CDR3 spells CASSQGGGTGELFF. As DNA, the CDR3 is TGTGCCAGCAGCCAAGGGGGAGGCACCGGGGAGCTGTTTTTT. Based on the CDR3 plus reference TRBV7-8 and TRBJ2-2, the full variable domain is GAGVSQSPRYKVAKRGQDVALRCDPISGHVSLFWYQQALGQGPEFLTYFQNEAQLDKSGLPSDRFFAERPEGSVSTLKIQRTQQEDSAVYLCASSQGGGTGELFFGEGSRLTVL.

On this clonotype: A read error may account for a junction end that differs from germline. The V gene is TRBV15, the J gene TRBJ2-2; tentatively, D is TRBD2 (5 bases). The germline V gene has CDR1 LNHNV and CDR2 YYDKDF (reference sequence). CDR3 length: 13 residues. The CDR3 loop is CATSRDRAGELFF. The DNA for the CDR3 is TGTGCCACCAGCAGAGATAGGGCCGGGGAGCTGTTCTTT.

This chain uses TRBV7-2 with TRBJ1-2; D is unclear. Germline CDR1 reads SGHTA; CDR2 reads FQGNSA. The CDR3 is 13 residues long. V shed 4 bases and J shed 4 bases, with 10 bases lying between them. The chain's CDR3 is CASSSFGGYGYTF. CDR3 DNA: TGTGCCAGCAGCTCCTTTGGTGGCTATGGCTACACCTTC.

This clonotype has ten or more counts. This chain uses TRBV28 with TRBJ2-5; D unclear. With 3 bases removed from V and 1 base from J, the gap between germline ends came to 9 bases. CDR1 is MDHEN and CDR2 is SYDVKM in the germline V gene. CDR3 size: 14 residues. The CDR3 reads CASSLGRGQETQYF. CDR3 DNA: TGTGCCAGCAGTTTGGGTAGAGGCCAAGAGACCCAGTACTTC.

Concerning this clonotype: Germline is not matched at one junction end, which may reflect a read error. V usage is TRBV6-2 or TRBV6-3 and J usage is TRBJ2-5; 10 nucleotides match TRBD2. The CDR3 has 17 residues. CDR1 and CDR2 (germline): MNHEY, SVGEGT. CDR3 DNA sequence: TGTGCCAGCAGTTTTCATCGTGAGCGGGGGGGACAAGAGACCCAGCACTTC. Protein product: CASSFHRERGGQETQHF.

The V and J genes are TRBV20-1 and TRBJ2-5; D not resolved. Trimming stripped 0 bases from V and 7 bases from J, with 15 bases between. CDR1 DFQATT and CDR2 SNEGSKA come from the germline V gene (reference sequence). This CDR3 is 14 amino acids long. The CDR3 loop is CSARDPLGSGTQYF. Here the CDR3 DNA reads TGCAGTGCTAGAGACCCACTTGGATCGGGGACCCAGTACTTC.

This clonotype was seen many times. The V call is TRBV7-9, the J call TRBJ2-7, with D perhaps TRBD2 (7 bases). The germline V gene has CDR1 SEHNR and CDR2 FQNEAQ (reference sequence). The CDR3 length is 14 residues. V was trimmed by 5 bases and J by 3 bases, leaving 14 bases between them. The CDR3 sequence: CASSPGGLHYEQYF. DNA of the CDR3: TGTGCCAGCAGCCCCGGGGGGCTACACTACGAGCAGTACTTC.

J is TRBJ2-7 and V is TRBV14, with 8 positions matching TRBD2. Per the germline V gene, CDR1 is SGHDN and CDR2 is FVKESK. With V trimmed by 4 bases and J by 6 bases, 8 bases remained unmatched. CDR3 length: 14 residues. The CDR3 is CASSPHIAGSEQYF. CDR3 bases: TGTGCCAGCAGCCCCCATATAGCGGGGAGCGAGCAGTACTTC.

The rearrangement links TRBV7-8 to TRBJ1-5; D gene ambiguous. Trimming removed 1 base at V and 4 bases at J, with 5 bases between. Germline lookup yields CDR1 SGHVS and CDR2 FQNEAQ. The CDR3 runs to 13 residues. CDR3 nucleotide sequence: TGTGCCAGCAGCTTAGGAACAAATCAGCCCCAGCATTTT. It translates to CASSLGTNQPQHF.

The gene calls are TRBV20-1 and TRBJ1-4; TRBD1 might be the D (5 bases). The V gene lost 3 bases and the J gene lost 7 bases, with 15 bases spanning the gap. This CDR3 comprises 14 residues. CDR1 DFQATT and CDR2 SNEGSKA come from the germline V gene (reference sequence). This chain's CDR3 is CSARSGGPGEKLFF. In DNA form, the CDR3 reads TGCAGTGCTAGGAGTGGGGGTCCGGGTGAAAAACTGTTTTTT.

This clonotype was counted ten times or more. The rearrangement links TRBV5-5 to TRBJ1-6; the D gene is possibly TRBD1 (5 bases). Between the trimmed V and J ends, which lost 3 bases and 1 base, there was a span of 11 bases. CDR3 length: 16 residues. Germline V gives CDR1 SGHKS, CDR2 YYEKEE (reference sequence). The CDR3 sequence: CASSSPQGSYNSPLHF. CDR3 DNA: TGTGCCAGCAGCTCACCCCAGGGATCCTATAATTCACCCCTCCACTTT.

This clonotype was seen repeatedly, ten times or more. The CDR3: CATSGGPNTGELFF. The CDR3 coding sequence is TGTGCCACCAGTGGCGGGCCGAACACCGGGGAGCTGTTTTTT. The chain couples TRBV24-1 to TRBJ2-2, with D perhaps matching TRBD2 (5 bases). Germline V gives CDR1 KGHDR, CDR2 SFDVKD. Trimming removed 5 bases from V and 0 bases from J, with 6 bases in between. CDR3 length: 14 amino acids.

The chain joins TRBV6-2 or TRBV6-3 to TRBJ2-7, with TRBD2 matching over 15 bases. The CDR3 consists of 16 residues. The ends lost 8 bases at V and 6 bases at J; junction bases unmatched: 11. From germline, CDR1 is MNHEY and CDR2 SVGEGT. The CDR3 nucleotides read TGTGCCAGCTGGACGGGACTAGCGGGAGGCTTTTCCGAGCAGTACTTC. As protein: CASWTGLAGGFSEQYF.

This clonotype was detected many times. The V gene is TRBV19, the J gene TRBJ1-5; TRBD1 is a possible D gene (6 bases). The CDR3 loop spans 15 amino acids. Germline CDR1 and CDR2: LNHDA and SQIVND (reference sequence). Trimming took off 3 bases at V and 0 bases at J, with 9 bases between the two ends. CDR3 nucleotides: TGTGCCAGTAGTATCGGGGGCCTTAGCAATCAGCCCCAGCATTTT. Translated, it gives CASSIGGLSNQPQHF.